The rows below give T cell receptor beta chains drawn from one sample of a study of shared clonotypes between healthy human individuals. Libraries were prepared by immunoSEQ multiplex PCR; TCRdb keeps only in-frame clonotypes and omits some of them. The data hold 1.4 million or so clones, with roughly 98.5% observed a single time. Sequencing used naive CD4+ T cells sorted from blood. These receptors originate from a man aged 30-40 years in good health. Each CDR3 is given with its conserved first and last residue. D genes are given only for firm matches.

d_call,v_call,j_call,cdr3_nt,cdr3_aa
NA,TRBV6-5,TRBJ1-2,TGTGCCAGCAGTTACTCATCAGCCTTGGGCTATGGCTACACCTTC,CASSYSSALGYGYTF
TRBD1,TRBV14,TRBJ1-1,TGTGCCAGCAGCCGAGACAGGGGAATACGCGCTGAAGCTTTCTTT,CASSRDRGIRAEAFF
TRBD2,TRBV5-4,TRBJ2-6,TGTGCCAGCAGCCCTACTAGCGGAATCTCTGGGGCCAACGTCCTGACTTTC,CASSPTSGISGANVLTF
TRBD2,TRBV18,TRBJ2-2,TGTGCCAGCTCACGTGGGGGACTAGCGGGAGCGAACACCGGGGAGCTGTTTTTT,CASSRGGLAGANTGELFF
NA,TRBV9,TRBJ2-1,TGTGCCAGCAGCGTAATGACTAGCAATGAGCAGTTCTTC,CASSVMTSNEQFF
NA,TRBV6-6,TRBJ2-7,TGTGCCAGCAGTCCTGGTTCCTACGAGCAGTACTTC,CASSPGSYEQYF
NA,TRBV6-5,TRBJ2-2,TGTGCCAGCAGTTACTTCGGGACCGCCACCGGGGAGCTGTTTTTT,CASSYFGTATGELFF
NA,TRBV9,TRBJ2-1,TGTGCCAGCAGCGTATGGGGCACGAGTGAGCAGTTCTTC,CASSVWGTSEQFF
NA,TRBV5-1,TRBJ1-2,TGCGCCAGCAGCCCGGATGATAGGTATGGCTACACCTTC,CASSPDDRYGYTF
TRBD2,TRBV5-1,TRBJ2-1,TGCGCCAGCAGCTCCGGGGGGGGCAATGAGCAGTTCTTC,CASSSGGGNEQFF
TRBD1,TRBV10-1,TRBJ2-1,TGCGCCAGCAGTGATCCCGGGACAGGGTATGAGCAGTTCTTC,CASSDPGTGYEQFF
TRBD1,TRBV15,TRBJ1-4,TGTGCCACCTCCAATCCGGGACAGTATAATGAAAAACTGTTTTTT,CATSNPGQYNEKLFF
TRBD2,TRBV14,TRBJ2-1,TGTGCCAGCAGCCAAGAGGGTAGCGGGAGGGTATACAATGAGCAGTTCTTC,CASSQEGSGRVYNEQFF
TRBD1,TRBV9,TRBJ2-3,TGTGCCAGCAGCGGACCGACAGGGGTTAGCACAGATACGCAGTATTTT,CASSGPTGVSTDTQYF
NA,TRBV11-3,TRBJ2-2,TGTGCCAGCAGCTTGGGGAGTGGCCCCGCGAACACCGGGGAGCTGTTTTTT,CASSLGSGPANTGELFF
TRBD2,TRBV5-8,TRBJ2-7,TGTGCCAGCAGTCGCGGGGGATCCTACGAGCAGTACTTC,CASSRGGSYEQYF
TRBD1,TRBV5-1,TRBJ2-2,TGCGCCAGCAGCCGGGGGACAGGGAACACCGGGGAGCTGTTTTTT,CASSRGTGNTGELFF
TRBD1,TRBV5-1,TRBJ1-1,TGCGCCAGCAGCTCGGGGACAGGGGATAACACTGAAGCTTTCTTT,CASSSGTGDNTEAFF
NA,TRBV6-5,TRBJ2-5,TGTGCCAGCAGTTACTCGTTACGGGGGGCGGAGACCCAGTACTTC,CASSYSLRGAETQYF
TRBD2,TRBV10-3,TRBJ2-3,TGTGCCATCAGTGTCGGCGGGAGTCGTACAGATACGCAGTATTTT,CAISVGGSRTDTQYF
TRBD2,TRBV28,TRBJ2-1,TGTGCCAGCAGATCTAGCGGGAGGGTACGGGGTGAGCAGTTCTTC,CASRSSGRVRGEQFF
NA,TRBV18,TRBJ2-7,TGTGCCAGCTCACCAGGGGCTGCAGGCCCCTACGAGCAGTACTTC,CASSPGAAGPYEQYF
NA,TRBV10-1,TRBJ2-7,TGCGCCAGCAGTGAGAACCGGGACCCTACGAAGCAGTACTTC,CASSENRDPTKQYF
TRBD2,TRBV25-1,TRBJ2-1,TGTGCCAGCAGCCCGGGACTAGTTGCCGAAAGCTCCTACAATGAGCAGTTCTTC,CASSPGLVAESSYNEQFF
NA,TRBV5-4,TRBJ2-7,TGTGCCAGCAGCGTCCAATCAGCCACAGTGACCTACGAGCAGTACTTC,CASSVQSATVTYEQYF
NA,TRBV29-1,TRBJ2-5,TGCAGCGTTTCACCAGGGGGGGAGACCCAGTACTTC,CSVSPGGETQYF